This T cell receptor beta chain was captured in a study of CD8 T cells in Susac syndrome. Study-level points and caveats: The TCR sequencing and HLA analysis in the study involved a relatively small number of individuals, as the study acknowledged.

Trimming left V 8 bases short and J 6 bases short, with 4 bases between. Germline V lookup: CDR1 MGHDK, CDR2 SYGVNS. The CDR3 is made up of 10 amino acids. RNA amounts of roughly 0.5 to 1 ug underwent reverse transcription with random hexamers. By means of immunoSEQ multiplex PCR, TCR beta CDR3 spanning 54 Vbeta and 13 Jbeta underwent amplification. TCRdb ran MiXCR on the immunoSEQ multiplex PCR reads and lists one entry per CDR3 protein. The data contain more than 150,000 distinct CDR3 sequences, roughly 94% of them singletons. Sequencing of TCR beta, carried out with a high-throughput approach, was applied to CD8+ and CD4+ T cells from the blood. TEMRA cells were enriched by FACS, and CD4+ and CD8+ T cells were negatively isolated. There are a few counts of this clonotype. No antigen is known for it.

This TCR was sampled from a human donor with multiple sclerosis. J is TRBJ2-2 and V is TRBV25-1; D not resolved. The source material was CD8+ T cells from PBMCs. The CDR3 DNA follows: TGTGCCAGCGGTTCCGGGGAGCTGTTTTTT. It yields the protein CASGSGELFF.